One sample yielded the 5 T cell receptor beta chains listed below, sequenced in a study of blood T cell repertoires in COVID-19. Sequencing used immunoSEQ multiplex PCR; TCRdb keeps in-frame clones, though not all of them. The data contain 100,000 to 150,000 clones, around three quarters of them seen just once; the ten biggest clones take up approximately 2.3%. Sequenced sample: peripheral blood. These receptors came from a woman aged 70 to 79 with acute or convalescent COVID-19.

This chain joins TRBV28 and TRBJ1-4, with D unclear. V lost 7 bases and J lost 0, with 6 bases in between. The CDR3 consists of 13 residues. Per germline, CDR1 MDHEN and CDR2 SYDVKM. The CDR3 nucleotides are TGTGCCAGCATGGGCGCAACTAATGAAAAACTGTTTTTT. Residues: CASMGATNEKLFF.

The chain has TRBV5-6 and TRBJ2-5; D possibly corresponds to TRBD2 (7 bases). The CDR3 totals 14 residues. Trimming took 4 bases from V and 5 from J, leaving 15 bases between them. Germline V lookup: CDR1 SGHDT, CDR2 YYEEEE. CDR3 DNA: TGTGCCAGCAGCCCCATGGGGGGGCGGGAGACCCAGTACTTC. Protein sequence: CASSPMGGRETQYF. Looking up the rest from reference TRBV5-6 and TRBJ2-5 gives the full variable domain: DAGVTQSPTHLIKTRGQQVTLRCSPKSGHDTVSWYQQALGQGPQFIFQYYEEEERQRGNFPDRFSGHQFPNYSSELNVNALLLGDSALYLCASSPMGGRETQYFGPGTRLLVL.

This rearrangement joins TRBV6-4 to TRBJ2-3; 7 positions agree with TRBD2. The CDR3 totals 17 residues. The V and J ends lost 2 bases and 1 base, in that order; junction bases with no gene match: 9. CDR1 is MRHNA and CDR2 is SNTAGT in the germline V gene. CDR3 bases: TGTGCCAGCAGTGACCACTGGGCGGGGGAGGGCACAGATACGCAGTATTTT. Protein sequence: CASSDHWAGEGTDTQYF.

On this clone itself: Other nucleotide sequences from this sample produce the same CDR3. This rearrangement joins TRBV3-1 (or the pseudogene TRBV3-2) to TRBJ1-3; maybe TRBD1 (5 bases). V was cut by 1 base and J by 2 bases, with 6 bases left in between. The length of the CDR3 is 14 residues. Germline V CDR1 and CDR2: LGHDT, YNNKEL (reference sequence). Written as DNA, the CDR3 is TGTGCCAGCAGCCAAGGCAGGGCTGGAAACACCATATATTTT. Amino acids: CASSQGRAGNTIYF.

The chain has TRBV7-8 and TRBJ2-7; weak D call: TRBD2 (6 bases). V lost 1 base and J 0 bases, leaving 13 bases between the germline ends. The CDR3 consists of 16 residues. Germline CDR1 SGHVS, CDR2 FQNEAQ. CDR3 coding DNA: TGTGCCAGCAGCTTAGTACTAGCCGGCCCCTCCTACGAGCAGTACTTC. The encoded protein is CASSLVLAGPSYEQYF.